Reported below is one T cell receptor beta chain. The sample comes from a study of blood T cell repertoires in COVID-19. Study information: In each case, the material was cDNA or gDNA derived from T cells, B-cell-depleted T cells, or PBMCs.

CDR1 and CDR2 (germline): MRHNA, SNTAGT. The CDR3 is 16 residues long. Trimming cost V 3 bases and J 4 bases; bases outside gene matches: 8. Profiling relied on immunoSEQ multiplex PCR, and the TCRdb table lists in-frame clones only, not all of them. The data show 99,000 or so clones, roughly 90% seen once. The J gene is TRBJ2-3, the V gene TRBV6-4; 9 bases are shared with TRBD2. The TCR sequence derives from a human donor in a cohort sampled during active COVID-19. The sample was peripheral blood. CDR3 loop: CASSDQAGGLPDTQYF. CDR3 coding DNA: TGTGCCAGCAGTGATCAGGCGGGGGGGCTGCCAGATACGCAGTATTTT.